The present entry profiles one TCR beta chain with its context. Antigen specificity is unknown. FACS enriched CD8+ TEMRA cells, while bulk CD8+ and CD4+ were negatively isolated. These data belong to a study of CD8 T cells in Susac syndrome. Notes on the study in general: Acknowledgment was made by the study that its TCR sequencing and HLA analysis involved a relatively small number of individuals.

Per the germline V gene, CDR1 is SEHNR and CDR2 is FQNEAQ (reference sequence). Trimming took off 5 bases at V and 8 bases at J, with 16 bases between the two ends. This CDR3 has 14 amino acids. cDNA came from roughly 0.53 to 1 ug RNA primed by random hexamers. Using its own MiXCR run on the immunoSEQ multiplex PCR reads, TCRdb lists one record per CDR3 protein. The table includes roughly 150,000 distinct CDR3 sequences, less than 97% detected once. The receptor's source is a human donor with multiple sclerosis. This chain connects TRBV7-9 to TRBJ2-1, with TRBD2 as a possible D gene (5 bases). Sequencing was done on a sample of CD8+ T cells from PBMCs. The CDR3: CASSQKDFFDEQFF. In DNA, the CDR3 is TGTGCCAGCAGCCAGAAGGACTTCTTCGATGAGCAGTTCTTC.